The next 17 T cell receptor beta chains were all read from a single sample in a study of blood T cell repertoires in COVID-19. Produced via immunoSEQ multiplex PCR; TCRdb's table is partial and in-frame only. Among about 200,000 clones, 84% were seen once, and the ten largest hold around 20%. Specimen: peripheral blood. Receptors originate from a human donor in a cohort sampled during active COVID-19.

The chain combines TRBV30 with TRBJ2-7; TRBD2 matches 10 bases. The V segment lost 4 bases and the J segment 4 bases; nucleotides outside the gene matches: 4. Per the germline V gene, CDR1 is GTSNPN and CDR2 is SVGIG (reference sequence). The CDR3 extends over 13 amino acids. This CDR3 reads CAWKVAGGYEQYF. The CDR3, as DNA: TGTGCCTGGAAAGTAGCGGGAGGTTACGAGCAGTACTTC.

This clone was seen only once. The chain is built from TRBV3-1 (or the pseudogene TRBV3-2) and TRBJ2-2; 7 bases fit TRBD2. Germline values: CDR1 LGHDT, CDR2 YNNKEL (reference sequence). The trim removed 4 bases at V and 6 bases at J, leaving 11 bases unmatched. The CDR3 consists of 16 residues. The CDR3 coding sequence is TGTGCCAGCAGCCCCGGTGCGGGGGTGTTAGCCGGGGAGCTGTTTTTT. It encodes CASSPGAGVLAGELFF.

The V gene is TRBV6-5, the J gene TRBJ1-1; no reliable D call. In germline, CDR1 is MNHEY, CDR2 SVGAGI. This CDR3 region has 14 residues. The V end lost 0 bases, the J end lost 5 bases, and 10 bases lay between the germline ends. The CDR3 reads CASSYSGRSTEAFF. The CDR3 DNA sequence: TGTGCCAGCAGTTACTCAGGCAGGTCAACTGAAGCTTTCTTT.

The rearrangement links TRBV4-1 to TRBJ1-2, with D unclear. Trimming stripped 0 bases from V and 6 bases from J, with 11 bases between. The V gene's germline CDR1 is MGHRA and CDR2 YSYEKL. The CDR3 loop spans 14 amino acids. CDR3 nucleotides: TGCGCCAGCAGCCAAGATGTGGCCCGAAATGGCTACACCTTC. Translated, it gives CASSQDVARNGYTF.

The V call is TRBV19, the J call TRBJ2-6; 9 bases are shared with TRBD1. This CDR3 has 18 residues. The germline V gene has CDR1 LNHDA and CDR2 SQIVND (reference sequence). V gave up 9 bases and J gave up 1 base; unmatched junction bases: 13. The CDR3 nucleotides are TGTGCCAGCCGAAGAGGGGACAGGGTCTTATCTGGGGCCAACGTCCTGACTTTC. Translated, it gives CASRRGDRVLSGANVLTF.

This chain joins TRBV3-1 (or the pseudogene TRBV3-2) and TRBJ2-2; D is unresolved. The CDR3 length is 13 residues. The V and J ends lost 5 bases and 5 bases respectively, with 9 bases between them. Germline-derived CDR1 and CDR2 are LGHDT and YNNKEL (reference sequence). The CDR3 sequence: CASSLPTTGELFF. Here the CDR3 DNA reads TGTGCCAGCAGCTTACCAACAACCGGGGAGCTGTTTTTT.

The chain joins TRBV15 to TRBJ2-7, with D tentatively TRBD2 (6 bases). V dropped 0 bases and J dropped 3 bases, with 12 bases sitting between them. Per germline, CDR1 LNHNV and CDR2 YYDKDF (reference sequence). The CDR3 length is 15 residues. The CDR3 DNA reads TGTGCCACCAGCAGAGATCCCTGGAGGGGCTACGAGCAGTACTTC. Translated: CATSRDPWRGYEQYF. The full variable domain, rest sourced from reference TRBV15 and TRBJ2-7, is DAMVIQNPRYQVTQFGKPVTLSCSQTLNHNVMYWYQQKSSQAPKLLFHYYDKDFNNEADTPDNFQSRRPNTSFCFLDIRSPGLGDTAMYLCATSRDPWRGYEQYFGPGTRLTVT.

This clone has just one count. The genes are TRBV29-1 and TRBJ2-2; D may be TRBD2 (6 bases). Germline V gene data show CDR1 as SQVTM and CDR2 as ANQGSEA. The CDR3 totals 12 residues. V dropped 3 bases and J dropped 5 bases, with 7 bases sitting between them. The CDR3 region has the DNA TGCAGCGTTGAGGAGGGAACCGGGGAGCTGTTTTTT. It is translated as CSVEEGTGELFF.

This clone was recorded a few times. The genes are TRBV30 and TRBJ1-2; D might be TRBD1 (5 bases). Trimming took off 5 bases at V and 3 bases at J, with 7 bases between the two ends. The CDR3 is made up of 11 amino acids. CDR1 and CDR2 (germline): GTSNPN, SVGIG (reference sequence). The DNA of the CDR3 is TGTGCCTGGGGACAAGACTATGGCTACACCTTC. Amino acid sequence: CAWGQDYGYTF.

The genes are TRBV19 and TRBJ1-4; maybe TRBD1 (5 bases). The germline V and J ends were trimmed by 4 bases and 7 bases, with 13 bases remaining between them. The germline V gene has CDR1 LNHDA and CDR2 SQIVND (reference sequence). The CDR3 is 14 amino acids. The CDR3 reads CASSTAGWGEKLFF. The CDR3 nucleotides read TGTGCCAGTAGTACGGCAGGGTGGGGTGAAAAACTGTTTTTT.

This chain uses TRBV7-2 with TRBJ2-3; 7 positions match TRBD2. The CDR3 extends over 14 amino acids. CDR1 is SGHTA, CDR2 FQGNSA, per germline. V was clipped by 5 bases and J by 2 bases; unmatched bases: 4. The CDR3 coding sequence is TGTGCCAGCAGCCCGCGACTAGCCACAGATACGCAGTATTTT. As protein: CASSPRLATDTQYF.

This chain joins TRBV27 and TRBJ1-1; TRBD1 matches 8 bases. The CDR3 is made up of 14 amino acids. The V segment lost 5 bases and the J segment 4 bases; nucleotides outside the gene matches: 6. Germline values: CDR1 MNHEY, CDR2 SMNVEV (reference sequence). CDR3 in amino acids: CASSGQGAITEAFF. In nucleotides, the CDR3 is TGTGCCAGCAGTGGGCAGGGGGCGATCACTGAAGCTTTCTTT.

V usage is TRBV7-9 and J usage is TRBJ2-7; TRBD1 might be the D (6 bases). The length of the CDR3 is 13 residues. Per germline, CDR1 SEHNR and CDR2 FQNEAQ (reference sequence). V was shortened by 7 bases and J by 0 bases, with 10 bases between the two germline ends. CDR3 nucleotide sequence: TGTGCCAGCAAGGGGGTAAGCTCCTACGAGCAGTACTTC. Its translation: CASKGVSSYEQYF. Complete variable domain (other parts from reference TRBV7-9 and TRBJ2-7): DTGVSQNPRHKITKRGQNVTFRCDPISEHNRLYWYRQTLGQGPEFLTYFQNEAQLEKSRLLSDRFSAERPKGSFSTLEIQRTEQGDSAMYLCASKGVSSYEQYFGPGTRLTVT.

About this clone itself: The same CDR3 can be traced to other DNA sequences in this sample. The V call is TRBV7-9, the J call TRBJ1-2, with TRBD1 identical over 7 bases. The J segment lost 0 bases and the V segment lost 5 bases, leaving 3 bases of the junction unmatched. The CDR3 length is 14 residues. Per germline, CDR1 SEHNR and CDR2 FQNEAQ (reference sequence). CDR3 loop: CASSPGQTNYGYTF. The CDR3 nucleotides read TGTGCCAGCAGCCCGGGACAGACTAACTATGGCTACACCTTC.

The chain joins TRBV2 to TRBJ2-1; maybe TRBD1 (8 bases). Germline V gene data show CDR1 as SNHLY and CDR2 as FYNNEI. The V end was cut by 6 bases, the J end by 9 bases, with 15 bases between. The CDR3 spans 13 residues. Here the CDR3 reads CASRGTGGGEQFF. CDR3 nucleotides: TGTGCCAGCAGGGGAACAGGGGGGGGTGAGCAGTTCTTC.

V gene TRBV7-2 combines with J gene TRBJ2-1; 7 nucleotides line up with TRBD2. CDR3 length equals 12 residues. J gave up 7 bases and V 4 bases, and 1 base lay outside the gene matches. Germline CDR1 reads SGHTA; CDR2 reads FQGNSA. The CDR3 region is CASSSGGNEQFF. CDR3 in DNA: TGTGCCAGCAGCTCCGGGGGGAATGAGCAGTTCTTC. Using reference TRBV7-2 and TRBJ2-1 for the parts outside the CDR3, the full variable domain is GAGVSQSPSNKVTEKGKDVELRCDPISGHTALYWYRQSLGQGLEFLIYFQGNSAPDKSGLPSDRFSAERTGGSVSTLTIQRTQQEDSAVYLCASSSGGNEQFFGPGTRLTVL.

This chain joins TRBV18 and TRBJ1-4; tentatively, D is TRBD1 (5 bases). The germline V gene encodes CDR1 KGHSH and CDR2 LQKENI. V lost 0 bases and J lost 8, with 10 bases in between. This CDR3 is 14 amino acids long. In DNA form, the CDR3 reads TGTGCCAGCTCACCACCGGCACAGGTCGAAAAACTGTTTTTT. This translates into CASSPPAQVEKLFF.